A few counts support the clone carrying this T cell receptor beta chain. Its antigen is not known. The sample comes from a study of blood T cells in healthy people across ages. For every donor, a draw yielded approximately 9.9 milliliters of peripheral blood. Then a second PCR, running about 6 to 12 cycles, was carried out with a sample-barcoded 5' primer and a J-beta primer mix. MiXCR was run by TCRdb on the 5' RACE reads, yielding one entry per CDR3 protein. This table has roughly 1 million distinct CDR3 sequences, under 30% appearing once. The CDR3 spans 15 residues. From germline, CDR1 is SGHTA and CDR2 FQGNSA. V shed 5 bases, J shed 6 bases, and the junction held 7 bases outside the gene matches. Regarding the study as a whole: CMV infection status of these donors was not known. Greater diversity and more naive CD4+ cells were seen in long-lived donors than in aged donors.

This sample also appeared in a second study, on T cells of mothers and their children. This second report adds: With unrelated pairs as the comparison, related mother-child pairs had a slightly higher overlap that was not significant.

This chain uses TRBV7-2 with TRBJ1-6, with TRBD1 identical over 7 bases. The TCR originated in a girl aged 2-10 years in good health. What was sequenced was blood. In DNA form, the CDR3 reads TGTGCCAGCAGCCCCCGACAGGGCCCTAATTCACCCCTCCACTTT. Protein sequence: CASSPRQGPNSPLHF. The full variable domain, rest sourced from reference TRBV7-2 and TRBJ1-6, is GAGVSQSPSNKVTEKGKDVELRCDPISGHTALYWYRQSLGQGLEFLIYFQGNSAPDKSGLPSDRFSAERTGGSVSTLTIQRTQQEDSAVYLCASSPRQGPNSPLHFGNGTRLTVT.